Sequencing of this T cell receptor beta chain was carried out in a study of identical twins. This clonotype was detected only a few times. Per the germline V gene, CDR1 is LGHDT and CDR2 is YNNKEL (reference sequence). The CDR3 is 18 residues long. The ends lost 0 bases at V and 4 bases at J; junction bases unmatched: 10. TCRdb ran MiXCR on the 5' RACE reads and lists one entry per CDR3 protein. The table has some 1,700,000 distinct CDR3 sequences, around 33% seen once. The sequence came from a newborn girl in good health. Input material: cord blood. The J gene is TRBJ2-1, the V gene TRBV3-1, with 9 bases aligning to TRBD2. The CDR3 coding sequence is TGTGCCAGCAGCCAAGAAGTGCCGCTAGCGGGAATTTACAATGAGCAGTTCTTC. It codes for CASSQEVPLAGIYNEQFF.